Described below is a single T cell receptor beta chain sequence and its context. The antigen is undetermined. Primers: 60 Vbeta forward and 13 Jbeta reverse. Only in-frame clones appear in the TCRdb table, and some are missing; sequencing was by immunoSEQ multiplex PCR. The sample holds around 140,000 clones, 75% to 85% seen once. This CDR3 has 14 residues. Germline V gives CDR1 SGHTS, CDR2 YDEGEE. The V and J ends lost 1 base and 0 bases respectively, with 7 bases between them. This entry belongs to a study of cytomegalovirus exposure and HLA in healthy donors. Findings and limits, study-wide: Immune exposure data for these donors was limited to CMV serostatus. Other equally common chains were less clonally expanded than HLA-associated TCR beta chains, a later analysis showed. Some public TCRs appeared in many individuals, while most sequences were rare.

The specimen was PBMCs. The chain links TRBV5-8 to TRBJ1-1, with D uncertain. The receptor comes from a woman in her fifties or sixties in good health and CMV-seropositive. The CDR3: CASSLLGVNTEAFF. In DNA form, the CDR3 reads TGTGCCAGCAGCTTGCTCGGGGTGAACACTGAAGCTTTCTTT.